The rows below give T cell receptor beta chains drawn from one sample of a study of CD8 T cells in Susac syndrome. TCRdb fed the immunoSEQ multiplex PCR reads into MiXCR, producing one record per CDR3 protein. The top ten clones hold 0.1% to 0.12% of a sample with roughly 200,000 distinct CDR3 sequences, around 94% of them seen once. Sequenced: CD4+ T cells from PBMCs. These receptors were obtained from a human donor with Susac syndrome. CDR3s leave out the opening cysteine and the closing phenylalanine or tryptophan. Fields, in order: J gene, V gene, CDR3 protein.

j_gene: TRBJ2-5; v_gene: TRBV28; CDR3aa: ASSLSSPTGQGLAQY
j_gene: TRBJ2-7; v_gene: TRBV7-2; CDR3aa: ASSLARGEQY
j_gene: TRBJ1-6; v_gene: TRBV5-1; CDR3aa: ASSLSGNSPLH
j_gene: TRBJ1-5; v_gene: TRBV20-1; CDR3aa: SASQGTGGGQPQH
j_gene: TRBJ1-5; v_gene: TRBV12-3/TRBV12-4; CDR3aa: ASSSGTQPQH
j_gene: TRBJ1-6; v_gene: TRBV6-5; CDR3aa: ASSYSTGRNSPLH
j_gene: TRBJ1-3; v_gene: TRBV23-1; CDR3aa: ASSQSRSGAGNTIY
j_gene: TRBJ1-5; v_gene: TRBV4-2; CDR3aa: ASSQERGYSNQPQH
j_gene: TRBJ2-1; v_gene: TRBV14; CDR3aa: ASSFGLPSYNEQF
j_gene: TRBJ1-6; v_gene: TRBV4-1; CDR3aa: ASSQVRVGSPLH
j_gene: TRBJ2-3; v_gene: TRBV18; CDR3aa: ASTQQGFTDTQY
j_gene: TRBJ2-3; v_gene: TRBV9; CDR3aa: ASSVIGESDTQY
j_gene: TRBJ1-6; v_gene: TRBV30; CDR3aa: AWSRDRRPFNSPLH
j_gene: TRBJ2-7; v_gene: TRBV20-1; CDR3aa: SAGTGIKNEQY
j_gene: TRBJ2-3; v_gene: TRBV30; CDR3aa: AHGRDTQY
j_gene: TRBJ2-1; v_gene: TRBV6-2/TRBV6-3; CDR3aa: ASSYPSRAGDNEQF
j_gene: TRBJ1-1; v_gene: TRBV6-5; CDR3aa: ASRAQGGTEAF
j_gene: TRBJ2-7; v_gene: TRBV5-1; CDR3aa: ASSPDIARTPVLT
j_gene: TRBJ1-6; v_gene: TRBV25-1; CDR3aa: ASRRTGTYNSPLH
j_gene: TRBJ2-1; v_gene: TRBV7-2; CDR3aa: ASSSASGNYNEQF
j_gene: TRBJ1-2; v_gene: TRBV6-6; CDR3aa: ATQDSSHGYT
j_gene: TRBJ2-3; v_gene: TRBV18; CDR3aa: ASSPGAGVNTDTQY
j_gene: TRBJ2-6; v_gene: TRBV9; CDR3aa: ASSVGTGVPGANVLT
j_gene: TRBJ2-7; v_gene: TRBV9; CDR3aa: ASSVGGAGDYEQY
j_gene: TRBJ2-5; v_gene: TRBV6-5; CDR3aa: ASSSSNGGKETQY
j_gene: TRBJ1-3; v_gene: TRBV6-4; CDR3aa: ASSDSGRAGNTIY
j_gene: TRBJ2-1; v_gene: TRBV9; CDR3aa: ASSVKNGQAYNEQF
j_gene: TRBJ1-1; v_gene: TRBV19; CDR3aa: ASSPTQRTEAF
j_gene: TRBJ2-1; v_gene: TRBV18; CDR3aa: ASSPPNTNEQF
j_gene: TRBJ1-5; v_gene: TRBV7-6; CDR3aa: ASSLIAGTGGSQPQH
j_gene: TRBJ1-2; v_gene: TRBV12-3/TRBV12-4; CDR3aa: ASSLQRGGYGYT
j_gene: TRBJ1-1; v_gene: TRBV20-1; CDR3aa: SAGWLSDTEAF
j_gene: TRBJ2-6; v_gene: TRBV20-1; CDR3aa: SARGAVSGANVLT
j_gene: TRBJ1-2; v_gene: TRBV29-1; CDR3aa: SVGQGNGYT
j_gene: TRBJ2-3; v_gene: TRBV6-6; CDR3aa: ASTPRTTRDTQY
j_gene: TRBJ2-1; v_gene: TRBV20-1; CDR3aa: SAYRAQRSNEQF
j_gene: TRBJ1-5; v_gene: TRBV28; CDR3aa: ASSWVDQPQH
j_gene: TRBJ1-5; v_gene: TRBV2; CDR3aa: ASSEEDSQPQH
j_gene: TRBJ2-3; v_gene: TRBV2; CDR3aa: ASSDSSADTQY
j_gene: TRBJ1-2; v_gene: TRBV7-2; CDR3aa: ASSLDRGAGYT
j_gene: TRBJ2-7; v_gene: TRBV4-2; CDR3aa: ASSQAGGPYEQY
j_gene: TRBJ2-3; v_gene: TRBV29-1; CDR3aa: SVQGTTDTQY
j_gene: TRBJ2-1; v_gene: TRBV20-1; CDR3aa: SARARGLAGNEQF
j_gene: TRBJ1-6; v_gene: TRBV9; CDR3aa: ASSVGSSRGNSPLH
j_gene: TRBJ2-4; v_gene: TRBV29-1; CDR3aa: SVAPRPSAKNIQY
j_gene: TRBJ1-5; v_gene: TRBV20-1; CDR3aa: SVEQAGQPQH
j_gene: TRBJ2-5; v_gene: TRBV7-2; CDR3aa: ASSSRLAGIGSVETQY
j_gene: TRBJ1-1; v_gene: TRBV12-3/TRBV12-4; CDR3aa: ASRNLNTEAF
j_gene: TRBJ1-6; v_gene: TRBV20-1; CDR3aa: SARDEEGPDSPLH
j_gene: TRBJ2-2; v_gene: TRBV7-6; CDR3aa: ASSLMSGGDGELF
j_gene: TRBJ1-1; v_gene: TRBV29-1; CDR3aa: SVEVQENTEAF
j_gene: TRBJ1-1; v_gene: TRBV24-1; CDR3aa: ATSDDDRLNTEAF
j_gene: TRBJ2-3; v_gene: TRBV3-1; CDR3aa: ASRPAGTGDTQY
j_gene: TRBJ2-3; v_gene: TRBV7-9; CDR3aa: ASSLEQGWEDTQY
j_gene: TRBJ2-2; v_gene: TRBV5-1; CDR3aa: ASSLAVTGDGTGELF
j_gene: TRBJ1-1; v_gene: TRBV12-3/TRBV12-4; CDR3aa: ASGRQGAQAEAF
j_gene: TRBJ2-1; v_gene: TRBV9; CDR3aa: ASSVGGGASYNEQF
j_gene: TRBJ1-1; v_gene: TRBV29-1; CDR3aa: SVVREGFRAF
j_gene: TRBJ1-6; v_gene: TRBV20-1; CDR3aa: SAHSVGSPLH